The count of the clone carrying this T cell receptor beta chain is one. This entry is derived from a study of OX40 agonist ivuxolimab in advanced cancers. Background on the study: Three patients, one with hepatocellular carcinoma and two with cutaneous melanoma, responded partially.

Collection of blood occurred at baseline, at cycle 4 day 1, and at cycle 7 day 1. TCRdb keeps only in-frame clones here, not all; method: immunoSEQ multiplex PCR. The data contain under 70,000 clones, around 88% of them singletons. CDR1 and CDR2 (germline): SGHVS, FQNEAQ. Trimming shortened V by 5 bases and J by 6 bases, and 11 bases separated the two germline ends. This CDR3 comprises 13 residues. The chain is built from TRBV7-8 and TRBJ1-5; D is ambiguous. This clonotype was obtained from an adult with an advanced solid tumor such as melanoma, head and neck, liver or kidney cancer. Sample: CD4+ or CD8+ T cells sorted from blood, taken in a trial of the OX40 agonist ivuxolimab. The CDR3 is CASSLGALQPQHF. CDR3 in DNA: TGTGCCAGCAGCCTGGGAGCTCTTCAGCCCCAGCATTTT. The full variable domain, in which reference TRBV7-8 and TRBJ1-5 provide the parts outside the CDR3, is GAGVSQSPRYKVAKRGQDVALRCDPISGHVSLFWYQQALGQGPEFLTYFQNEAQLDKSGLPSDRFFAERPEGSVSTLKIQRTQQEDSAVYLCASSLGALQPQHFGDGTRLSIL.